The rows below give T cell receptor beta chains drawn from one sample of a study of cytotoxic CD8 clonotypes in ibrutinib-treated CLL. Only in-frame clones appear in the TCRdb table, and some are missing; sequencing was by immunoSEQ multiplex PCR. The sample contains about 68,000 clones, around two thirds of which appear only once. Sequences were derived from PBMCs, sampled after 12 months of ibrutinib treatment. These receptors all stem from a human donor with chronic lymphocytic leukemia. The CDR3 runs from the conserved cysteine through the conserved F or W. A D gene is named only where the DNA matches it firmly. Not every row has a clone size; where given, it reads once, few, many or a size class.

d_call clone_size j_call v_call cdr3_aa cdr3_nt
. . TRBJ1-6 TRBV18 CASSLDGTEVSPLHF TGTGCCAGCTCGCTTGACGGGACGGAAGTTTCTCCCCTCCACTTT
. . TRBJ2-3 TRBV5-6 CASSSRLLDTQYF TGTGCCAGCAGCTCCCGGTTGTTGGATACGCAGTATTTT
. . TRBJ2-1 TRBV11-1 CASSGRRDKAYNEQFF TGTGCCAGCAGCGGACGCCGGGACAAGGCCTACAATGAGCAGTTCTTC
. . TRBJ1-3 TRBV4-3 CASSPTPGGAGNTIYF TGCGCCAGCAGCCCGACCCCAGGTGGGGCTGGAAACACCATATATTTT
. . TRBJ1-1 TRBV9 CASSLTLGGTEAFF TGTGCCAGCAGCCTTACCTTGGGGGGCACTGAAGCTTTCTTT
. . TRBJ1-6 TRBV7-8 CASSLVPSYNSPLHF TGTGCCAGCAGCTTAGTCCCATCCTATAATTCACCCCTCCACTTT
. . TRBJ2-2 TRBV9 CASSPQDTGELFF TGTGCCAGCAGCCCCCAGGACACCGGGGAGCTGTTTTTT
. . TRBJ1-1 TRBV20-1 CSARDNKGAFF TGCAGTGCTAGGGATAACAAGGGAGCTTTCTTT
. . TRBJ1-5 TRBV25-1 CASSLGEQPQHF TGTGCCAGCAGTCTAGGGGAACAGCCCCAGCATTTT
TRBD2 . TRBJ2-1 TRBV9 CASSVSGGTSYNEQFF TGTGCCAGCAGCGTTAGCGGGGGCACCTCCTACAATGAGCAGTTCTTC
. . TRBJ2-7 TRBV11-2 CASSLGGYLEQYF TGTGCCAGCAGCTTAGGCGGATACCTTGAGCAGTACTTC
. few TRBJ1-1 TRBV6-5 CASSYLRENTEAFF TGTGCCAGCAGTTACTTGAGGGAGAACACTGAAGCTTTCTTT
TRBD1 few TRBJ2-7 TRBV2 CASTAGGRYEQYF TGTGCCAGCACCGCAGGGGGCAGGTACGAGCAGTACTTC
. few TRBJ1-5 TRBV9 CASSVTADGNQPQHF TGTGCCAGCAGCGTCACAGCCGATGGGAATCAGCCCCAGCATTTT
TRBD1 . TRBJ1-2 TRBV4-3 CASSQDTGGNYGYTF TGCGCCAGCAGCCAAGATACAGGGGGGAACTATGGCTACACCTTC
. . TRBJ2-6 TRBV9 CASSVFGTPNSGANVLTF TGTGCCAGCAGCGTATTTGGCACGCCGAACTCTGGGGCCAACGTCCTGACTTTC
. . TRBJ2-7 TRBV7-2 CASSRRRESSYEQYF TGTGCCAGCAGCCGCCGACGGGAGAGCTCCTACGAGCAGTACTTC
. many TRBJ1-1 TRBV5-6 CASSPIGGAEGTEAFF TGTGCCAGCAGCCCAATCGGGGGAGCGGAGGGCACTGAAGCTTTCTTT
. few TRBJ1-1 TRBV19 CASSIVGGAFF TGTGCCAGTAGTATTGTGGGGGGAGCTTTCTTT
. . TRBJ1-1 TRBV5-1 CASSLGTVNTEAFF TGCGCCAGCAGCTTGGGGACGGTGAACACTGAAGCTTTCTTT
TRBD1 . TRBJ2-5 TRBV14 CASSLLARGKAVETQYF TGTGCCAGCAGCTTACTTGCCAGGGGGAAGGCTGTGGAGACCCAGTACTTC
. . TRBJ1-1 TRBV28 CASSLFRGIGAFF TGTGCCAGCAGCCTGTTCCGGGGTATCGGAGCTTTCTTT
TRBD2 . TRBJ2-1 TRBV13 CASSLPPGLAGGLGNNEQFF TGTGCCAGCAGCCTCCCCCCGGGACTAGCGGGGGGCCTTGGTAACAATGAGCAGTTCTTC
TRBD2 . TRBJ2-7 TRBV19 CASRPGLAGPGGSYEQYF TGTGCCAGTAGACCCGGACTAGCGGGTCCGGGCGGTTCCTACGAGCAGTACTTC
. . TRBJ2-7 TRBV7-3 CASSLGSEGAYEQYF TGTGCCAGCAGCTTAGGATCCGAAGGCGCCTACGAGCAGTACTTC
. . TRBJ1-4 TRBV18 CASSPSAGPNEKLFF TGTGCCAGCTCACCCTCTGCGGGGCCTAATGAAAAACTGTTTTTT
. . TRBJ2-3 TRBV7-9 CASSFFGGSTDTQYF TGTGCCAGCAGCTTTTTCGGGGGAAGCACAGATACGCAGTATTTT
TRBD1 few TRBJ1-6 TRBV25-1 CASSDRDRQLRSPLHF TGTGCCAGCAGCGACAGGGACCGGCAGTTACGGTCACCCCTCCACTTT
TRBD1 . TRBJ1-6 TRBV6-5 CASSYGTVNNSPLHF TGTGCCAGCAGTTACGGGACAGTGAATAATTCACCCCTCCACTTT
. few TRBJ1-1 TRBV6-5 CASRLGTISEAFF TGTGCCAGCAGGCTCGGGACAATCTCTGAAGCTTTCTTT
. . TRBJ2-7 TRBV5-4 CASSLELAPSYEQYF TGTGCCAGCAGCTTGGAGCTAGCTCCCTCCTACGAGCAGTACTTC
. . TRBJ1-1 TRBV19 CASSIDPKTTEAFF TGTGCCAGTAGTATAGATCCAAAGACAACTGAAGCTTTCTTT
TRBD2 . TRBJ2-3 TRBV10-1 CASRRLAALLLDTQYF TGCGCCAGCAGACGACTAGCGGCCCTACTCTTGGATACGCAGTATTTT
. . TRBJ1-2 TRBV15 CATSRDGTYKNYGYTF TGTGCCACCAGCAGAGATGGGACATACAAGAACTATGGCTACACCTTC
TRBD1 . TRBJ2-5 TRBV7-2 CASGTGTQYF TGTGCCAGCGGGACAGGAACCCAGTACTTC
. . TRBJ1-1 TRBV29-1 CSVVRGGVNTEAFF TGCAGCGTTGTCAGGGGAGGGGTTAACACTGAAGCTTTCTTT
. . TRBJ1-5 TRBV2 CASSGEGLYFPQHF TGTGCCAGCAGTGGGGAGGGACTCTATTTCCCCCAGCATTTT